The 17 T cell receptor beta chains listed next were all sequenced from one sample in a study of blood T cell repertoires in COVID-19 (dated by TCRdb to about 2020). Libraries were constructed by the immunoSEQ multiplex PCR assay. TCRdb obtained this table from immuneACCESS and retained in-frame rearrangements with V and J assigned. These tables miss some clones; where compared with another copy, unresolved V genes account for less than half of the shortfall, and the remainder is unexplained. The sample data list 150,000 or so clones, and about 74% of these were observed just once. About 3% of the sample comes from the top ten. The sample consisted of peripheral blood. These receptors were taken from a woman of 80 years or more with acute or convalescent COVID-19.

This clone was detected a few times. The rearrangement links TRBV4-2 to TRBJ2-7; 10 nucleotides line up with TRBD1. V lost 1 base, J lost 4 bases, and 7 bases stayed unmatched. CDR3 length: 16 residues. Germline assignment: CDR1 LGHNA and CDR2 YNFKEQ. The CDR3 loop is CASSQVAGTGAYEQYF. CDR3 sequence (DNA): TGTGCCAGCAGCCAAGTGGCCGGGACAGGGGCGTACGAGCAGTACTTC.

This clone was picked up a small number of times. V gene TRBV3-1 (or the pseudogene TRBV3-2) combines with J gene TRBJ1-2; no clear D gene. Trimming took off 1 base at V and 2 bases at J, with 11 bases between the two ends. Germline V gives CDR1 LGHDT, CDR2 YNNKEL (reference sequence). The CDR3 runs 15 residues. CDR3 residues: CASSQGGSGNYGYTF. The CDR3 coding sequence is TGTGCCAGCAGCCAAGGAGGGTCGGGGAACTATGGCTACACCTTC.

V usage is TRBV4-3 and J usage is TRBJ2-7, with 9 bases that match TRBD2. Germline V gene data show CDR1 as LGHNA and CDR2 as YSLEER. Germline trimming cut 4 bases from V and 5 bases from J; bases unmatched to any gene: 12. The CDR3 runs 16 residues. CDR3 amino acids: CASSRDGSGSSDEQYF. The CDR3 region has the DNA TGCGCCAGCAGCCGGGATGGTAGCGGGAGCAGCGACGAGCAGTACTTC.

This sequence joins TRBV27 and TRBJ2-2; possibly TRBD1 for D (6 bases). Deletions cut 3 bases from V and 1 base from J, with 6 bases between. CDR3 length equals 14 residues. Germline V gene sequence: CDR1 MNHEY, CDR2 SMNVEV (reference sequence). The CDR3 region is CASSLDRNTGELFF. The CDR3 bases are TGTGCCAGCAGTTTGGACAGGAACACCGGGGAGCTGTTTTTT.

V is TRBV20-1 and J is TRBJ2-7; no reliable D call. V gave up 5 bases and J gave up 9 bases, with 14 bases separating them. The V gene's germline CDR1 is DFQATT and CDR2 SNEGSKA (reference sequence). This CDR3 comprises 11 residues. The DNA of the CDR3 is TGCAGTGCTCCGTTAAGCCCCGGGCAGTACTTC. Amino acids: CSAPLSPGQYF.

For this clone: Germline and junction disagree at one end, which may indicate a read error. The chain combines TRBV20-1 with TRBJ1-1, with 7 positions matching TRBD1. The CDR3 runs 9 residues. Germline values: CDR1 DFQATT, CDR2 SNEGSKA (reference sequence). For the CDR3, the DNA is TGCAGTGCGGAAATAAGACAGGGCTTT. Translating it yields CSAEIRQGF.

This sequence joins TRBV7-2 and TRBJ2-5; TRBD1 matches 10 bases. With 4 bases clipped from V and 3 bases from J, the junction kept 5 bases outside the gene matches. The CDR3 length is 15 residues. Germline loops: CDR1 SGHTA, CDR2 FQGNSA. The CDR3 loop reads CASSSNGQGEETQYF. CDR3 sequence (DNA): TGTGCCAGCAGCTCAAACGGACAGGGGGAAGAGACCCAGTACTTC.

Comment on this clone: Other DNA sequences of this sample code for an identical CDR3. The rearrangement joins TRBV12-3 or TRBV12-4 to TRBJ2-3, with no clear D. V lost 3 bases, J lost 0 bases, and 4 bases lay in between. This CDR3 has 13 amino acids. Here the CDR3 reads CASSFLSTDTQYF. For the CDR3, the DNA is TGTGCCAGCAGTTTCCTCAGCACAGATACGCAGTATTTT.

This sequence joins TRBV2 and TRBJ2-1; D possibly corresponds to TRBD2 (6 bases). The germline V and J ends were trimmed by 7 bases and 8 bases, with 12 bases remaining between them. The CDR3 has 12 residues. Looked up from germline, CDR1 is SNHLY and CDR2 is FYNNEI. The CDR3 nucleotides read TGTGCCAGCACACGGGAGCCAGATGAGCAGTTCTTC. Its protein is CASTREPDEQFF.

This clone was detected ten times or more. CDR3 DNA sequence: TGTGCCAGCAGCTTGGTCGACAGGGACGAGCAGTACTTC. Encoded protein: CASSLVDRDEQYF. This rearrangement joins TRBV5-6 to TRBJ2-7; 7 nucleotides align to TRBD1. The germline V gene has CDR1 SGHDT and CDR2 YYEEEE. J lost 5 bases, V lost 0 bases, and 2 bases had no gene match. The CDR3 extends over 13 amino acids.

CDR3 bases: TGTGCCAGCAGCCAGGGGCAGTGGGGCACAGATACGCAGTATTTT. The encoded protein is CASSQGQWGTDTQYF. The chain recombines TRBV4-2 with TRBJ2-3; D may be TRBD1 (5 bases). With 3 bases removed from V and 1 base from J, the gap between germline ends came to 11 bases. This CDR3 has 15 amino acids. CDR1 and CDR2 from the germline V gene are LGHNA and YNFKEQ.

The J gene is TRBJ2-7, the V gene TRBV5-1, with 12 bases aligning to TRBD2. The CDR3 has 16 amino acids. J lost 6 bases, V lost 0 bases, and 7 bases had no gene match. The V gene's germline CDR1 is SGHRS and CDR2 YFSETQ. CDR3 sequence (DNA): TGCGCCAGCAGCTTGGCGCTAGCGGGAGGGGGTGCCGAGCAGTACTTC. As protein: CASSLALAGGGAEQYF.

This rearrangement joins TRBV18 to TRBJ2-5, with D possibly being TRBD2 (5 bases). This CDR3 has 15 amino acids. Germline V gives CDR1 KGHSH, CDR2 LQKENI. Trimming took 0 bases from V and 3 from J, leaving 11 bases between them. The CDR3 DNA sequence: TGTGCCAGCTCACCACCCAATGCGAGGGAAGAGACCCAGTACTTC. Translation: CASSPPNAREETQYF.

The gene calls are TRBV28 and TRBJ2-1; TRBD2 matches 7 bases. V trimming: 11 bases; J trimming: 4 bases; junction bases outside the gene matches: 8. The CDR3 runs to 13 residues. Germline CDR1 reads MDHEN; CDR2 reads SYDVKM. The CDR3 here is CASGEGVYNEQFF. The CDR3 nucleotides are TGTGCCTCCGGGGAGGGAGTATACAATGAGCAGTTCTTC. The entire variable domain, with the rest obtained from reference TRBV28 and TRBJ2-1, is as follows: DVKVTQSSRYLVKRTGEKVFLECVQDMDHENMFWYRQDPGLGLRLIYFSYDVKMKEKGDIPEGYSVSREKKERFSLILESASTNQTSMYLCASGEGVYNEQFFGPGTRLTVL.

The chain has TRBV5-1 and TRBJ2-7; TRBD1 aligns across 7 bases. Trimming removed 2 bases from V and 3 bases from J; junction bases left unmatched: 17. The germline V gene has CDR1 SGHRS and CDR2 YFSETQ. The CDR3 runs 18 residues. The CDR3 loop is CASSFLKARQGSGYEQYF. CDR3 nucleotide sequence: TGCGCCAGCAGCTTCCTAAAGGCGAGACAGGGTTCAGGCTACGAGCAGTACTTC.

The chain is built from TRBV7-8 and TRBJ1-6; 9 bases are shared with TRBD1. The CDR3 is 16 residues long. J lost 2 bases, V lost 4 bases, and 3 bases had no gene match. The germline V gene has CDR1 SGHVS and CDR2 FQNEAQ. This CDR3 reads CASSSGTGPYNSPLHF. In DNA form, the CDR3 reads TGTGCCAGCAGCTCGGGGACAGGGCCCTATAATTCACCCCTCCACTTT.

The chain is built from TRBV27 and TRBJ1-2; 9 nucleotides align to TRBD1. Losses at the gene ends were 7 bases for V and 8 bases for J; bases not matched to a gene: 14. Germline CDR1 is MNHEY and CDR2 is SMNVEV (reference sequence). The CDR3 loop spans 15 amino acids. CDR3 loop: CASKTLPDRGDGYTF. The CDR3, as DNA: TGTGCCAGCAAGACATTACCGGACAGGGGAGACGGCTACACCTTC.